This T cell receptor beta chain was captured by sequencing in a study of blood T cell repertoires in COVID-19. Study information: Specimens from acute and convalescent COVID-19 originated in the United States, Italy and Spain. T cells, B-cell-depleted T cells, or PBMCs provided the cDNA or gDNA that served as material.

Per the original methods: Reference gene primers were amplified, and this amplification served to estimate nucleated cell counts. Data came from immunoSEQ multiplex PCR; TCRdb stores just in-frame clones and leaves some out. The V and J calls and clone size are taken from that table; D and trimming were inferred from the DNA. Of 200,000 to 250,000 clones listed, 84% are singletons. This clone was seen more than once but under ten times. The CDR3 extends over 14 amino acids. Germline V CDR1 and CDR2: SQVTM, ANQGSEA. The V end was cut by 5 bases, the J end by 0 bases, with 12 bases between. J is TRBJ2-3 and V is TRBV29-1, with a weak D call TRBD2 (5 bases). The sequencing input was peripheral blood. The sequence came from an elderly woman with active or convalescent COVID-19. The CDR3 sequence is CSVPFPGSTDTQYF. DNA for the CDR3: TGCAGCGTTCCCTTTCCGGGGAGCACAGATACGCAGTATTTT.